This T cell receptor (beta chain) originates from a study of blood T cells in healthy people across ages. Points from the study as a whole: The recorded TCR beta diversity per million T cells decreased in a roughly linear manner with age. It was the long-lived donors that had more naive CD4+ cells and higher diversity than aged donors.

Per sample, no less than 5 micrograms of total RNA were extracted. Of note for this clonotype: Its specificity is not known.

From germline, CDR1 is SGHTA and CDR2 FQGNSA. This CDR3 spans 14 amino acids. Trimming left V 5 bases short and J 8 bases short, with 15 bases between. A second PCR of 7 to 11 cycles used a sample-barcoded 5' primer and a J-beta primer mix. TCRdb re-called the 5' RACE reads with MiXCR, one entry per CDR3 protein. Seen here are hundreds of thousands of distinct CDR3 sequences, approximately 25% observed once, and the top ten hold just under 9.5%. These data also featured in a second study, about T cells of mothers and their children. In that study: T cell clones that were persistent and microchimeric went undetected.

The sample was blood. The source is a boy aged 5 to 17 in good health. V gene TRBV7-2 combines with J gene TRBJ1-4; D perhaps matches TRBD1 (5 bases). The CDR3 is CASSPMGVREKLFF. CDR3 bases: TGTGCCAGCAGCCCGATGGGGGTACGAGAAAAACTGTTTTTT.